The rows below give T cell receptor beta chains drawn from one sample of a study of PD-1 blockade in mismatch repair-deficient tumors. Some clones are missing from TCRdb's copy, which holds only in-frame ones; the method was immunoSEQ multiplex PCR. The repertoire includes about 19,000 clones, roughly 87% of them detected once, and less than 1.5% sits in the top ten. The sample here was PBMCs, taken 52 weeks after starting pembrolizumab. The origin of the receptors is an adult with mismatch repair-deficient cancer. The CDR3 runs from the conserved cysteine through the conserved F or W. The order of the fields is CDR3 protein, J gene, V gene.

CDR3aa: CASSYSRDWDTEAFF; j_gene: TRBJ1-1; v_gene: TRBV6-5
CDR3aa: CASSQEDGTEAFF; j_gene: TRBJ1-1; v_gene: TRBV4-1
CDR3aa: CASNPGQSFNEQFF; j_gene: TRBJ2-1; v_gene: TRBV2
CDR3aa: CASRKSGLAGVGGELFF; j_gene: TRBJ2-2; v_gene: TRBV2
CDR3aa: CASSQAVLAGGQDTQYF; j_gene: TRBJ2-3; v_gene: TRBV4-1
CDR3aa: CASSTLSSSGNTIYF; j_gene: TRBJ1-3; v_gene: TRBV7-8
CDR3aa: CASSIGTGTLANYGYTF; j_gene: TRBJ1-2; v_gene: TRBV19
CDR3aa: CASSFGTSQPNREKLFF; j_gene: TRBJ1-4; v_gene: TRBV27
CDR3aa: CASSLGWDSLVGETQYF; j_gene: TRBJ2-5; v_gene: TRBV11-3
CDR3aa: CASSSDFSRRETQYF; j_gene: TRBJ2-5; v_gene: TRBV7-2
CDR3aa: CASSNLGGDRPTGYTF; j_gene: TRBJ1-2; v_gene: TRBV21-1
CDR3aa: CASADRIGQPQHF; j_gene: TRBJ1-5; v_gene: TRBV2
CDR3aa: CSVEANSYEQYF; j_gene: TRBJ2-7; v_gene: TRBV29-1
CDR3aa: CATSLELGTDTQYF; j_gene: TRBJ2-3; v_gene: TRBV5-1
CDR3aa: CASSLAGAPQHF; j_gene: TRBJ1-5; v_gene: TRBV7-8
CDR3aa: CSVDPQGYTEAFF; j_gene: TRBJ1-1; v_gene: TRBV29-1
CDR3aa: CAILSGSTSGANVLTF; j_gene: TRBJ2-6; v_gene: TRBV7-7
CDR3aa: CASSIAPGQWTQNIQYF; j_gene: TRBJ2-4; v_gene: TRBV19
CDR3aa: CASSLDRPMNTEAFF; j_gene: TRBJ1-1; v_gene: TRBV28
CDR3aa: CASSLATLAGGEDTQYF; j_gene: TRBJ2-3; v_gene: TRBV5-1
CDR3aa: CASSSDRTSGPINEQFF; j_gene: TRBJ2-1; v_gene: TRBV7-9
CDR3aa: CASSLDRAHSPLHF; j_gene: TRBJ1-6; v_gene: TRBV5-6
CDR3aa: CASSPLRASGRNEQFF; j_gene: TRBJ2-1; v_gene: TRBV18
CDR3aa: CAISESTSGISYEQYF; j_gene: TRBJ2-7; v_gene: TRBV10-3
CDR3aa: CASSGGQGTAFF; j_gene: TRBJ1-1; v_gene: TRBV5-1
CDR3aa: CASSWTGGGNEQFF; j_gene: TRBJ2-1; v_gene: TRBV7-2
CDR3aa: CASSGRDSQIAEQYF; j_gene: TRBJ2-7; v_gene: TRBV18
CDR3aa: CAWRSSRWGDEQYF; j_gene: TRBJ2-7; v_gene: TRBV30
CDR3aa: CASSYFKQMNTEAFF; j_gene: TRBJ1-1; v_gene: TRBV6-5
CDR3aa: CASSHLGTGNEQFF; j_gene: TRBJ2-1; v_gene: TRBV4-1
CDR3aa: CASSASRGYEQFF; j_gene: TRBJ2-1; v_gene: TRBV6-1
CDR3aa: CASSLGGIAGTPYEQYF; j_gene: TRBJ2-7; v_gene: TRBV13
CDR3aa: CASSIWTGDQPQHF; j_gene: TRBJ1-5; v_gene: TRBV19
CDR3aa: CASSIVGGLNTEAFF; j_gene: TRBJ1-1; v_gene: TRBV19
CDR3aa: CASSPTSGTLYEQYF; j_gene: TRBJ2-7; v_gene: TRBV19
CDR3aa: CASSADRGVVNEQFF; j_gene: TRBJ2-1; v_gene: TRBV6-1
CDR3aa: CASRGWDSWYQETQYF; j_gene: TRBJ2-5; v_gene: TRBV6-6
CDR3aa: CASSRDRRVGELFF; j_gene: TRBJ2-2; v_gene: TRBV7-3
CDR3aa: CASSSGLAGGNEQFF; j_gene: TRBJ2-1; v_gene: TRBV5-6
CDR3aa: CASSQRYEQYF; j_gene: TRBJ2-7; v_gene: TRBV7-2
CDR3aa: CASSLDADTQYF; j_gene: TRBJ2-3; v_gene: TRBV7-8